Listed below are T cell receptor beta chains from one sample, sequenced in a study of T cell repertoires in cytomegalovirus infection. Antigen specificity for these receptors is unknown. TCRdb recomputed calls from the reads with MiXCR, one row per CDR3 protein. The sample shows about 770,000 distinct CDR3 sequences, about 29% of them seen only once. Sequencing was performed on cultured CD8+ T cells from PBMCs, taken from culture after CMV antigen stimulation. The receptor source for this set is a human donor in good health (CMV status not recorded). Some clones in this sample may be carry-over from other donors' samples. The CDR3 runs from the conserved cysteine through the conserved F or W. Each record gives: J gene, V gene, clone size, CDR3 length, D gene, CDR3 protein, CDR3 DNA. The D gene is left open where the match is weak. Expanded clones are given a class, and other clones once, few, many or no size at all.

>TRBJ2-3|TRBV27|few|17|-
CASSPAGAPISTDTQYF
TGTGCCAGCAGTCCCGCAGGGGCACCTATAAGCACAGATACGCAGTATTTT
>TRBJ1-1|TRBV19|-|14|-
CASSIRNRFEEAFF
TGTGCCAGTAGTATCCGCAACAGATTCGAAGAAGCTTTCTTT
>TRBJ1-2|TRBV9|-|13|-
CASTVSGGDGYTF
TGTGCCAGCACGGTGTCGGGGGGTGATGGCTACACCTTC
>TRBJ1-1|TRBV29-1|-|13|-
CSHTREGNGEAFF
TGCAGCCACACCAGAGAGGGGAACGGTGAAGCTTTCTTT
>TRBJ1-1|TRBV14|-|13|-
CASSQSGVTEAFF
TGTGCCAGCAGCCAATCGGGGGTTACTGAAGCTTTCTTT
>TRBJ1-2|TRBV6-1|-|15|TRBD1
CASSETGQSLYGYTF
TGTGCCAGCAGTGAGACGGGACAGTCCCTATACGGCTACACCTTC
>TRBJ2-2|TRBV2|few|15|-
CASSDTTVNTGELFF
TGTGCCAGCAGTGATACCACAGTGAACACCGGGGAGCTGTTTTTT
>TRBJ1-1|TRBV25-1|-|16|TRBD1
CASSEGTEYRDTEAFF
TGTGCCAGCAGTGAAGGGACAGAATACAGGGACACTGAAGCTTTCTTT
>TRBJ1-1|TRBV19|-|11|TRBD1
CASSMGQWTFF
TGTGCCAGTAGTATGGGACAGTGGACTTTCTTT
>TRBJ2-7|TRBV12-3/TRBV12-4|many|14|-
CASRPPDRPYEQYF
TGTGCCAGCAGGCCTCCGGACAGACCCTACGAGCAGTACTTC
>TRBJ1-5|TRBV16|-|13|-
CASMEARVQPQHF
TGTGCCAGCATGGAGGCTCGGGTTCAGCCCCAGCATTTT
>TRBJ1-1|TRBV27|few|15|TRBD1
CASSPRQGPGTEAFF
TGTGCCAGCAGTCCAAGACAGGGGCCGGGGACTGAAGCTTTCTTT
>TRBJ1-2|TRBV12-3/TRBV12-4|few|12|-
CASRGGAVGYTF
TGTGCCAGCAGGGGGGGAGCGGTTGGCTACACCTTC
>TRBJ2-2|TRBV7-9|-|18|-
CASSYRRFETANTGELFF
TGTGCCAGCAGCTATAGGAGGTTCGAGACAGCTAACACCGGGGAGCTGTTTTTT
>TRBJ2-5|TRBV29-1|-|12|-
CSVPGRLETQYF
TGCAGCGTTCCAGGGAGATTAGAGACCCAGTACTTC
>TRBJ1-1|TRBV6-5|-|14|-
CASSRGNSYTEAFF
TGTGCCAGCAGTCGGGGTAATTCGTACACTGAAGCTTTCTTT
>TRBJ2-5|TRBV7-9|-|11|-
CAEGDQETQYF
TGTGCCGAGGGGGATCAAGAGACCCAGTACTTC
>TRBJ2-1|TRBV4-1|-|13|TRBD1
CASTGAGSNEQFF
TGCGCCAGTACAGGGGCCGGTTCCAATGAGCAGTTCTTC
>TRBJ1-1|TRBV13|-|14|-
CASSSGRPASEAFF
TGTGCCAGCAGCTCCGGACGGCCAGCGTCTGAAGCTTTCTTT
>TRBJ1-1|TRBV28|few|14|-
CASSTRLGYTEAFF
TGTGCCAGCAGTACCCGACTCGGGTACACTGAAGCTTTCTTT
>TRBJ1-5|TRBV10-1|once|12|-
CASSDWNQPQHF
TGCGCCAGCAGTGATTGGAATCAGCCCCAGCATTTT
>TRBJ2-7|TRBV4-1|-|16|-
CASSQEGLAAAYEQYF
TGCGCCAGCAGCCAAGAGGGTTTGGCGGCAGCCTACGAGCAGTACTTC
>TRBJ1-6|TRBV7-2|-|14|-
CASSLAVGDSPLHF
TGTGCCAGCAGCTTAGCAGTCGGAGATTCACCCCTCCACTTT
>TRBJ1-2|TRBV27|-|13|-
CASSLSSQGAHTF
TGTGCCAGCAGTTTATCGAGCCAGGGCGCCCACACCTTC
>TRBJ2-1|TRBV27|few|18|-
CASSLPPERRSGYWRQFF
TGTGCCAGCAGTTTACCCCCCGAACGGAGGTCGGGATATTGGAGGCAGTTCTTC
>TRBJ2-2|TRBV29-1|-|12|TRBD2
CSAPRGAGELFF
TGCAGCGCGCCGCGGGGGGCGGGGGAGCTGTTTTTT
>TRBJ1-1|TRBV5-6|-|14|-
CASSFRLVNTEAFF
TGTGCCAGCAGCTTTCGCCTGGTGAACACTGAAGCTTTCTTT
>TRBJ2-1|TRBV4-3|few|16|TRBD1
CASSQDGQAPYNEQFF
TGCGCCAGCAGCCAAGATGGACAGGCCCCCTACAATGAGCAGTTCTTC
>TRBJ2-7|TRBV9|-|14|-
CASSAYLGGYEQYF
TGTGCCAGCAGCGCTTACCTCGGGGGATACGAGCAGTACTTC
>TRBJ2-3|TRBV7-8|many|12|-
CASSTNRDTQYF
TGTGCCAGCAGCACCAACAGGGATACGCAGTATTTT
>TRBJ1-1|TRBV14|-|15|-
CASSRTGTWNTEAFF
TGTGCCAGCAGCCGTACCGGGACCTGGAACACTGAAGCTTTCTTT
>TRBJ2-1|TRBV20-1|many|13|-
CSARGANYNEQFF
TGCAGTGCTAGAGGCGCTAACTACAATGAGCAGTTCTTC
>TRBJ2-5|TRBV25-1|-|15|-
CASSEWGRADETQYF
TGTGCCAGCAGTGAATGGGGCAGGGCCGATGAGACCCAGTACTTC
>TRBJ1-1|TRBV12-3/TRBV12-4|-|13|-
CASSLSGFTEAFF
TGTGCCAGCAGTTTATCGGGTTTCACTGAAGCTTTCTTT
>TRBJ2-3|TRBV6-2/TRBV6-3|-|16|-
CASSEDHGGYNQPQYF
TGTGCCAGCAGTGAAGATCACGGCGGATACAATCAGCCCCAGTATTTT
>TRBJ1-6|TRBV2|-|13|-
CASVRGRDSPLHF
TGTGCCAGCGTGCGAGGGAGAGACTCACCCCTCCACTTT
>TRBJ2-2|TRBV24-1|-|12|-
CATSDELGELFF
TGTGCCACCAGTGACGAACTAGGGGAGCTGTTTTTT
>TRBJ2-1|TRBV6-5|-|17|-
CASSYSFGQASYNEQFF
TGTGCCAGCAGTTACTCCTTTGGGCAAGCCTCCTACAATGAGCAGTTCTTC
>TRBJ2-1|TRBV12-3/TRBV12-4|-|15|-
CASSLEPGLYNEQFF
TGTGCCAGCAGTTTAGAACCAGGGTTATACAATGAGCAGTTCTTC
>TRBJ2-1|TRBV5-1|few|12|-
CASSRQANEQFF
TGCGCCAGCAGTCGTCAGGCAAATGAGCAGTTCTTC
>TRBJ2-7|TRBV2|-|13|TRBD2
CASRGTSGYEQYF
TGTGCCAGCAGGGGGACTAGCGGTTACGAGCAGTACTTC
>TRBJ2-5|TRBV12-3/TRBV12-4|few|14|-
CASSFSSLQETQYF
TGTGCCAGCAGTTTCTCGTCCCTCCAAGAGACCCAGTACTTC
>TRBJ2-1|TRBV14|-|12|-
CASSQWGNEQFF
TGTGCCAGCAGCCAATGGGGGAATGAGCAGTTCTTC
>TRBJ1-5|TRBV19|few|15|TRBD1
CASTQGAISNQPQHF
TGTGCCAGTACCCAGGGGGCCATTAGCAATCAGCCCCAGCATTTT
>TRBJ2-2|TRBV4-1|-|13|TRBD2
CASSPSGGRELFF
TGCGCCAGCAGCCCGTCCGGGGGGAGGGAGCTGTTTTTT
>TRBJ1-5|TRBV12-3/TRBV12-4|-|15|-
CASSFAEYSGQPQHF
TGTGCCAGCAGTTTCGCCGAATATTCTGGGCAGCCCCAGCATTTT
>TRBJ1-2|TRBV7-6|-|13|TRBD1
CASSRTGTSGYTF
TGTGCCAGCAGCCGGACAGGGACTTCTGGCTACACCTTC
>TRBJ2-7|TRBV15|-|15|TRBD2
CATSRDSGGAYEQYF
TGTGCCACCAGCAGAGATAGCGGGGGGGCCTACGAGCAGTACTTC
>TRBJ2-1|TRBV10-3|few|13|-
CAISAPLYNEQFF
TGTGCCATCAGTGCCCCCCTCTACAATGAGCAGTTCTTC
>TRBJ2-1|TRBV28|-|13|TRBD1
CAIWDRYYNEQFF
TGTGCCATCTGGGACAGGTACTACAATGAGCAGTTCTTC
>TRBJ2-3|TRBV20-1|-|16|TRBD2
CSARFGSGGPGDTQYF
TGCAGTGCTAGATTTGGGAGCGGGGGCCCGGGGGATACGCAGTATTTT
>TRBJ1-4|TRBV12-3/TRBV12-4|many|17|TRBD1
CASSLTGRLKANEKLFF
TGTGCCAGCAGCTTGACAGGGAGGTTAAAGGCTAATGAAAAACTGTTTTTT